The 9 T cell receptor beta chains listed next were all sequenced from one sample in a study of cytomegalovirus exposure and HLA in healthy donors. Both 60 Vbeta primers and 13 Jbeta primers went into the PCR. Clones were read by immunoSEQ multiplex PCR, and TCRdb kept only the in-frame ones, dropping some. Found here are under 95,000 clones, more than 60% of them singletons; the top ten hold approximately 2%. The sequencing sample was made of PBMCs. The source is a boy aged 10-17 years in good health and CMV-seronegative.

This clone was picked up one time. V gene TRBV4-1 combines with J gene TRBJ2-3; no reliable D call. CDR1 and CDR2 (germline): MGHRA, YSYEKL. V was pared by 2 bases and J by 3 bases, with 15 bases between. The CDR3 is 16 residues long. CDR3 sequence: CASSQLRLVKTDTQYF. The CDR3 DNA sequence: TGCGCCAGCAGCCAATTGAGGCTTGTGAAAACAGATACGCAGTATTTT.

The chain has TRBV30 and TRBJ1-2; 8 nucleotides line up with TRBD1. The CDR3 is 13 amino acids. The germline gives CDR1 GTSNPN, CDR2 SVGIG (reference sequence). Trimming cost V 4 bases and J 7 bases; bases outside gene matches: 8. CDR3 nucleotide sequence: TGTGCCTGGACAAACCAGGGGGCTGGTGGCTACACCTTC. It codes for CAWTNQGAGGYTF.

The rearrangement joins TRBV30 to TRBJ2-1, with 9 positions matching TRBD2. Germline CDR1 reads GTSNPN; CDR2 reads SVGIG (reference sequence). After removal of 0 bases from V and 7 bases from J, the junction contained 13 bases not matched to a gene. CDR3 length equals 17 residues. The CDR3 DNA reads as TGTGCCTGGAGTGTAAGAAAGGCGGGAGGGCAACGGAATGAGCAGTTCTTC. It specifies CAWSVRKAGGQRNEQFF.

The V and J genes are TRBV6-1 and TRBJ1-6; 8 positions match TRBD1. The CDR3 contains 15 residues. Germline V lookup: CDR1 MNHNS, CDR2 SASEGT. V shed 4 bases and J 10 bases; nucleotides not matched to a gene: 9. CDR3 amino acids: CASSVSQGAWSPLHF. Here the CDR3 DNA reads TGTGCCAGCAGTGTAAGCCAGGGGGCATGGTCACCCCTCCACTTT.

This clone was seen more than once but under ten times. The chain carries TRBV9 and TRBJ1-4, with TRBD1 identical over 9 bases. CDR1 and CDR2 (germline): SGDLS, YYNGEE. V gave up 4 bases and J gave up 5 bases; unmatched junction bases: 6. The CDR3 covers 15 residues. The chain's CDR3 is CASSPWDRDNEKLFF. The CDR3 DNA follows: TGTGCCAGCAGCCCCTGGGACAGGGACAATGAAAAACTGTTTTTT.

The sample holds a few counts of this clone. V gene TRBV6-1 combines with J gene TRBJ1-1; possibly TRBD1 for D (5 bases). Trimming pared 7 bases from V and 6 bases from J, leaving 18 bases between. The germline gives CDR1 MNHNS, CDR2 SASEGT. This CDR3 comprises 14 residues. DNA for the CDR3: TGTGCCAGCACAACCCAAAGGGGTAGGGCTGAAGCTTTCTTT. Residues: CASTTQRGRAEAFF.

This clone has only a few counts. Relative to the germline gene, one junction end is altered; a read error may explain this. This chain uses TRBV7-7 with TRBJ2-7, with a possible D match to TRBD1 (5 bases). The CDR3 contains 14 residues. Germline loops: CDR1 SSHAT, CDR2 FNYEAQ (reference sequence). The CDR3 is CASSPLMTDYEQYF. The DNA of the CDR3 is TGTGCTAGCAGCCCCCTTATGACAGACTACGAGCAGTACTTC. Full variable domain (remainder filled in from reference TRBV7-7 and TRBJ2-7): GAGVSQSPRYKVTKRGQDVTLRCDPISSHATLYWYQQALGQGPEFLTYFNYEAQPDKSGLPSDRFSAERPEGSISTLTIQRTEQRDSAMYRCASSPLMTDYEQYFGPGTRLTVT.

This clone appeared a single time. The chain uses TRBV10-3 and TRBJ2-5, with 7 nucleotides matching TRBD2. Germline V lookup: CDR1 ENHRY, CDR2 SYGVKD. The CDR3 has 15 amino acids. Germline trimming cut 3 bases from V and 4 bases from J; bases unmatched to any gene: 8. In nucleotides, the CDR3 is TGTGCCATCAGTGACCCTAGCGGTGGCGTAGAGACCCAGTACTTC. It is translated as CAISDPSGGVETQYF.

The rearrangement links TRBV19 to TRBJ2-4; 8 bases line up with TRBD2. Germline V gene lookup returns CDR1 LNHDA and CDR2 SQIVND (reference sequence). V lost 7 bases to trimming and J lost 7 bases; unmatched junction nucleotides: 6. The CDR3 runs 13 residues. The CDR3 region is CASKGLALNIQYF. The DNA of the CDR3 is TGTGCCAGTAAAGGACTAGCCCTGAACATTCAGTACTTC.